This TCR beta chain stems from a study of T cells after yellow fever vaccination. About the research overall: Libraries from low-cell-number fractions were prepared with the SMART-Seq v4 Ultra Low Input RNA kit.

TCRdb used MiXCR to reprocess the 5' RACE reads, holding one entry per CDR3 protein. Among approximately 550,000 distinct CDR3 sequences, roughly 12% were seen once, and the ten largest hold roughly 13%. This clonotype was observed a few times. The sequencing here drew on PBMCs, taken on the day of the yellow fever booster vaccination. The source of this sequence is a man aged 25 to 40 who received the YFV17D yellow fever vaccine.

The CDR3 region is CAISESGTGYGELFF. The CDR3 DNA is TGTGCCATCAGTGAGTCCGGGACAGGGTACGGGGAGCTGTTTTTT. The chain carries TRBV10-3 and TRBJ2-2; the match to TRBD1 covers 9 bases. The V gene's germline CDR1 is ENHRY and CDR2 SYGVKD. The CDR3 runs 15 residues. J lost 7 bases, V lost 0 bases, and 3 bases had no gene match.